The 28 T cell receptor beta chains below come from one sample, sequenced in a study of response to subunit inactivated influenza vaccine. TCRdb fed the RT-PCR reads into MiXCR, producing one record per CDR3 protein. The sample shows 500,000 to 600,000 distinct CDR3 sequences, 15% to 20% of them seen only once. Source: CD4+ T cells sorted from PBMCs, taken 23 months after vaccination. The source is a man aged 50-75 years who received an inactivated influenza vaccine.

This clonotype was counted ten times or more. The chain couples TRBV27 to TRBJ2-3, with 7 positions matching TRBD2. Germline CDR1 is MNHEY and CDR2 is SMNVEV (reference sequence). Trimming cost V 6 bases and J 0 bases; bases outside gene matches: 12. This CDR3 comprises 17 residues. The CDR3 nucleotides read TGTGCCAGCAGCCCGGCGGGAGACTACCTTAGCACAGATACGCAGTATTTT. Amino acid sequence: CASSPAGDYLSTDTQYF.

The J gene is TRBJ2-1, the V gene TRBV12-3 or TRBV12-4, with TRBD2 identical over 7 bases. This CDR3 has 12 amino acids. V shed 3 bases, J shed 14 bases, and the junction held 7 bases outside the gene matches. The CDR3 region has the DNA TGTGCCAGCAGTTTCGATAGGGGAGGGAAGTTCTTC. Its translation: CASSFDRGGKFF.

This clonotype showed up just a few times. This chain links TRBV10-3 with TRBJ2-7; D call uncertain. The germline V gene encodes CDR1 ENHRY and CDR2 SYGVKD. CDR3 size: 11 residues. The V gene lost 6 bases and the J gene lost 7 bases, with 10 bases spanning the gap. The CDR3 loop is CAISRTEEQYF. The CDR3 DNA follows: TGTGCCATCAGCCGGACGGAGGAGCAGTACTTC.

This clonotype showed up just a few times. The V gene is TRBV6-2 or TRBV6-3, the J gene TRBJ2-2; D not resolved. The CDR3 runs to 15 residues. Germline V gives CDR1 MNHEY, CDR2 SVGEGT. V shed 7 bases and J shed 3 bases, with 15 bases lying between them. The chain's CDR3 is CASKAFARDTGELFF. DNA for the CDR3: TGTGCCAGCAAGGCCTTTGCCCGGGACACCGGGGAGCTGTTTTTT.

Written as DNA, the CDR3 is TGTGCCAGCAGCCGTGGGTCAGGTAACGCTGAAGCTTTCTTT. Translation: CASSRGSGNAEAFF. The chain is built from TRBV3-1 and TRBJ1-1; no firm D call. This CDR3 comprises 14 residues. Trimming left V 4 bases short and J 6 bases short, with 15 bases between. The germline V gene has CDR1 LGHDT and CDR2 YNNKEL (reference sequence).

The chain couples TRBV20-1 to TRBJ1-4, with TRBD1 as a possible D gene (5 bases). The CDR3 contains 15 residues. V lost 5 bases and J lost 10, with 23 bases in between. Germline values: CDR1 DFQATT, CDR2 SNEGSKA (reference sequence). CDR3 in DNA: TGCAGTGCTCCCCGATCGATTGGGGGGGATGGAAAACTGTTTTTT. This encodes CSAPRSIGGDGKLFF.

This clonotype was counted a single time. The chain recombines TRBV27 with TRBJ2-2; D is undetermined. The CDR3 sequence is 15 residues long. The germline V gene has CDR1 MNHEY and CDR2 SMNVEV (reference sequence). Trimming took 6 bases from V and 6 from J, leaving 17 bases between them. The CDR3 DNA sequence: TGTGCCAGCAGCTTGTTAGGACCCGCGCCCGGGGAGCTGTTTTTT. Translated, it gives CASSLLGPAPGELFF.

The chain's CDR3 is CASSGLAGSNEQFF. The CDR3 nucleotides are TGTGCCAGCTCGGGACTAGCGGGGAGCAATGAGCAGTTCTTC. The rearrangement joins TRBV5-6 to TRBJ2-1, with TRBD2 identical over 13 bases. The CDR3 length is 14 residues. Germline CDR1 is SGHDT and CDR2 is YYEEEE. V lost 7 bases and J lost 6; bases outside the gene matches: 4.

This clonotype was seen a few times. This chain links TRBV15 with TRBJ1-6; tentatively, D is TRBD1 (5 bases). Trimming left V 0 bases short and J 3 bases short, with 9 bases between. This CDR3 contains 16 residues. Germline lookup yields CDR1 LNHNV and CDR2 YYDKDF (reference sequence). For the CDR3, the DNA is TGTGCCACCAGCAGAGATCCAGGGTTCTATAATTCACCCCTCCACTTT. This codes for CATSRDPGFYNSPLHF.

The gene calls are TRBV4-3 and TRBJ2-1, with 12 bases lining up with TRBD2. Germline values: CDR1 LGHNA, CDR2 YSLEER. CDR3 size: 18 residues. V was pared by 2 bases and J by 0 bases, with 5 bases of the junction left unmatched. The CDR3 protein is CASSQRTSGGSSYNEQFF. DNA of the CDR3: TGCGCCAGCAGCCAAAGAACTAGCGGGGGGAGCTCCTACAATGAGCAGTTCTTC.

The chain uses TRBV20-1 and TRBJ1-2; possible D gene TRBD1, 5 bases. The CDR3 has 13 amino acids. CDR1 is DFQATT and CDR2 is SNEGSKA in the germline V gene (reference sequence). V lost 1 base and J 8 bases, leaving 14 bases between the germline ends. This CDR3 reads CSARGGTGGGYTF. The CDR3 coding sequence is TGCAGTGCTAGAGGTGGGACCGGAGGGGGCTACACCTTC.

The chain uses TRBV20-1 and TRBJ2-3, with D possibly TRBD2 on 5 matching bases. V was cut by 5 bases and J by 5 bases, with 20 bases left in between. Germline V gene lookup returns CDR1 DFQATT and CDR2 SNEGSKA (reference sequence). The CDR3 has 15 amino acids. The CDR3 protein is CSASQGLSAGDTQYF. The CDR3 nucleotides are TGCAGTGCTTCCCAAGGACTGTCCGCCGGAGATACGCAGTATTTT.

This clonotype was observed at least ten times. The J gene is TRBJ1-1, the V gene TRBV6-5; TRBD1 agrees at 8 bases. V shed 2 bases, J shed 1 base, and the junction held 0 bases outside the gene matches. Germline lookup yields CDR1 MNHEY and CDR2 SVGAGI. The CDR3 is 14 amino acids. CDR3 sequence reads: CASSYGQGNTEAFF. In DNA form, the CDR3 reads TGTGCCAGCAGTTACGGACAGGGGAACACTGAAGCTTTCTTT.

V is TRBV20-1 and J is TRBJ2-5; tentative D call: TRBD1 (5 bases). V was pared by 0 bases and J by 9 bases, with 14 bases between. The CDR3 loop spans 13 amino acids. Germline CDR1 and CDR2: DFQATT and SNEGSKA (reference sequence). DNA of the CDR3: TGCAGTGCTAGAGATTCCCAGGGCCGGGCCCAGTACTTC. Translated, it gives CSARDSQGRAQYF.

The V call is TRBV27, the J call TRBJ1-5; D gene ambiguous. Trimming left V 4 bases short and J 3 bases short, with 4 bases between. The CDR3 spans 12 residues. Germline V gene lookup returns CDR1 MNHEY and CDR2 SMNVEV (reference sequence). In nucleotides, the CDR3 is TGTGCCAGCAGTTCAATCAATCAGCCCCAGCATTTT. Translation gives CASSSINQPQHF.

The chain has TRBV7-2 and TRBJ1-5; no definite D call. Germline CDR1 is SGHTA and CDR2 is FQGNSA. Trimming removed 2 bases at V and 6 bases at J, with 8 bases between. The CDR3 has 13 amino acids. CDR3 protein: CASSLRKGQPQHF. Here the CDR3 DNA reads TGTGCCAGCAGCTTAAGAAAAGGTCAGCCCCAGCATTTT.

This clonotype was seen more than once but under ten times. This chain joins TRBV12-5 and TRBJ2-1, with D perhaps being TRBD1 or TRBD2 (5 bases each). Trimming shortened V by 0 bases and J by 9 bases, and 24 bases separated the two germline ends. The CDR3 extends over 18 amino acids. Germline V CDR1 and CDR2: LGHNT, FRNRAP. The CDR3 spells CASGLVVVNGDLLGEQFF. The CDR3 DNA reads TGTGCTAGTGGTTTGGTAGTTGTTAATGGGGACCTTTTAGGTGAGCAGTTCTTC.

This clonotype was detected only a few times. This CDR3 reads CASSFASGVGELFF. CDR3 DNA sequence: TGCGCCAGCAGCTTTGCTAGCGGGGTCGGGGAGCTGTTTTTT. The V call is TRBV5-1, the J call TRBJ2-2; 9 positions match TRBD2. J gave up 7 bases and V 2 bases, and 3 bases lay outside the gene matches. CDR1 and CDR2 (germline): SGHRS, YFSETQ. The CDR3 consists of 14 residues.

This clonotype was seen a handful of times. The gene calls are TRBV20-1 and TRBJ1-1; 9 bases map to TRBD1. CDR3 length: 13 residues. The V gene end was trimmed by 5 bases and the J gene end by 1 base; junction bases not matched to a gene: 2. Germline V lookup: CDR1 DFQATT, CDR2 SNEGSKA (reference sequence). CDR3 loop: CSAPGQGNTEAFF. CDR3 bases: TGCAGTGCTCCGGGACAGGGGAACACTGAAGCTTTCTTT.

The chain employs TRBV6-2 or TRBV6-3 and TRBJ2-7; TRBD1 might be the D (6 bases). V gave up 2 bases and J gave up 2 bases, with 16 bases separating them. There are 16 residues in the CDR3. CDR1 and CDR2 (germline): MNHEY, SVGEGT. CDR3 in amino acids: CASSYLPWDTPYEQYF. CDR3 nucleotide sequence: TGTGCCAGCAGTTACCTTCCTTGGGACACCCCCTACGAGCAGTACTTC.

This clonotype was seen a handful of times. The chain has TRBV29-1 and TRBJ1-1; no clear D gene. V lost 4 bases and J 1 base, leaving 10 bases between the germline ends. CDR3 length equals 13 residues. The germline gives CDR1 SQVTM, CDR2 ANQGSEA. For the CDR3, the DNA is TGCAGCGTTGTTCGGCCCGGGAACACTGAAGCTTTCTTT. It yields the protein CSVVRPGNTEAFF. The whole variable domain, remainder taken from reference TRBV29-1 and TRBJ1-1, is SAVISQKPSRDICQRGTSLTIQCQVDSQVTMMFWYRQQPGQSLTLIATANQGSEATYESGFVIDKFPISRPNLTFSTLTVSNMSPEDSSIYLCSVVRPGNTEAFFGQGTRLTVV.

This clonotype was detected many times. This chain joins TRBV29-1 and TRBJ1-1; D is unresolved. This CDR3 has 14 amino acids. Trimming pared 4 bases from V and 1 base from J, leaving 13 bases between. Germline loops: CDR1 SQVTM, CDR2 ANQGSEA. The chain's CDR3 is CSVGPDMRNTEAFF. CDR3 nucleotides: TGCAGCGTTGGGCCAGATATGCGGAACACTGAAGCTTTCTTT.

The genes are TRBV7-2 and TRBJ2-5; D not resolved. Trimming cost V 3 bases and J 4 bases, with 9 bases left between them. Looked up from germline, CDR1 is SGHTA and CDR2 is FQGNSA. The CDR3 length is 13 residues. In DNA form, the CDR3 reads TGTGCCAGCAGCTTCGAACTAATAGAGACCCAGTACTTC. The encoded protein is CASSFELIETQYF.

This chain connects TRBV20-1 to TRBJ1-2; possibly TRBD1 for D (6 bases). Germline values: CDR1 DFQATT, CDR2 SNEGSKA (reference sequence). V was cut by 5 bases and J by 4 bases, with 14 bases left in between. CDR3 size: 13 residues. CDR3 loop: CSAQDSQAYGYTF. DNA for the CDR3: TGCAGTGCTCAGGACAGCCAAGCCTATGGCTACACCTTC.

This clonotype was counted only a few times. Here the CDR3 reads CASSQGRLWLAGPQKTQYF. Written as DNA, the CDR3 is TGTGCCAGCAGCCAAGGGCGTCTCTGGCTAGCGGGACCTCAGAAGACCCAGTACTTC. The genes are TRBV3-1 and TRBJ2-5; 9 bases are shared with TRBD2. With V trimmed by 1 base and J by 6 bases, 18 bases remained unmatched. Per the germline V gene, CDR1 is LGHDT and CDR2 is YNNKEL (reference sequence). The CDR3 extends over 19 amino acids.

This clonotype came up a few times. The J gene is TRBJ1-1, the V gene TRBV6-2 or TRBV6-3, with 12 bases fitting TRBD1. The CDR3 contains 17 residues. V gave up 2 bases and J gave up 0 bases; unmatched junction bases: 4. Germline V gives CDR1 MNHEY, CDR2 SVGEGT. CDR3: CASSYGTGGWMNTEAFF. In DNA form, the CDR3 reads TGTGCCAGCAGTTACGGGACAGGGGGCTGGATGAACACTGAAGCTTTCTTT.

The CDR3 nucleotides read TGTGCCAGCAGCCAAAACCACGGCGAAGGGACTAGCATTCTCGAGCAGTACTTC. Residues: CASSQNHGEGTSILEQYF. J is TRBJ2-7 and V is TRBV6-1; 9 positions agree with TRBD2. The V gene end was trimmed by 6 bases and the J gene end by 6 bases; junction bases not matched to a gene: 21. The CDR3 extends over 18 amino acids. In germline, CDR1 is MNHNS, CDR2 SASEGT.

CDR3 residues: CASSPGNGVEGEQFF. The CDR3 DNA reads as TGTGCCAGCAGCCCAGGGAATGGGGTAGAGGGGGAGCAGTTCTTC. The rearrangement uses TRBV5-4 and TRBJ2-1; perhaps D is TRBD1 or TRBD2 (5 bases each). Deletions cut 4 bases from V and 10 bases from J, with 21 bases between. This CDR3 is built from 15 residues. Germline assignment: CDR1 SGHNT and CDR2 YYREEE (reference sequence).